The present entry profiles one TCR beta chain with its context. These data are taken from a study of shared clonotypes between healthy human individuals. For every subset, genomic DNA was evenly distributed across several immunoSEQ plates. On sorted subsets, replicate PCRs used 150 to 250 ng DNA, or some 28,000 T cell genomes. In the study's own analysis: Quality scores were absent from the junction-only immunoSEQ sequences, so filtering differed. TCRdb's table, derived via immunoSEQ multiplex PCR, lists solely in-frame clones and lacks some. V, J and clone size are those of that table, while D and trimming were read from the DNA. The sample consists of about 2.5 million clones, less than 95% of them appearing once. The CDR3 spans 17 residues. Per germline, CDR1 SGHVS and CDR2 FNYEAQ. The germline V and J ends were trimmed by 1 base and 2 bases, with 18 bases remaining between them. Healthy adults negative for HIV, lacking recent acute infections or vaccinations, served as donors.

The sequencing input was naive CD4+ T cells from PBMCs. The subset: CD45RA+ positively selected. The sequence was collected from a man aged 18 to 29 in good health. Some clones in this sample may be carry-over from other donors' samples. J is TRBJ2-7 and V is TRBV7-6; D is ambiguous. CDR3 in DNA: TGTGCCAGCAGCTTAGAAACAACTCGACGCGAGCCCTACGAGCAGTACTTC. It is translated as CASSLETTRREPYEQYF.